Each of the 5 T cell receptor beta chains below was sequenced from the same sample in a study of neurological immune-mediated disorders. TCRdb recomputed calls from the 5' RACE reads with MiXCR, one row per CDR3 protein. Found here are under 60,000 distinct CDR3 sequences, over 15% of them singletons; the top ten hold 4.4%. Sequences were obtained from PBMCs. The receptors were sampled from a man aged 55 to 69 in good health.

This clonotype was seen repeatedly, ten times or more. The chain uses TRBV5-1 and TRBJ2-7; 9 bases line up with TRBD1. CDR1 and CDR2 (germline): SGHRS, YFSETQ. The trim removed 3 bases at V and 4 bases at J, leaving 5 bases unmatched. This CDR3 is built from 14 residues. DNA for the CDR3: TGCGCCAGCAGCTGGGAACAGGGGGCGTACGAGCAGTACTTC. This codes for CASSWEQGAYEQYF. Filled out from reference TRBV5-1 and TRBJ2-7, the complete variable domain reads KAGVTQTPRYLIKTRGQQVTLSCSPISGHRSVSWYQQTPGQGLQFLFEYFSETQRNKGNFPGRFSGRQFSNSRSEMNVSTLELGDSALYLCASSWEQGAYEQYFGPGTRLTVT.

This clonotype was seen ten or more times. The chain uses TRBV6-5 and TRBJ1-6; D is unclear. CDR3 length equals 14 residues. Between the trimmed V and J ends, which lost 3 bases and 3 bases, there was a span of 6 bases. CDR1 is MNHEY, CDR2 SVGAGI, per germline. This CDR3 reads CASSYSVYNSPLHF. CDR3 DNA sequence: TGTGCCAGCAGTTATTCCGTCTATAATTCACCCCTCCACTTT.

This clonotype has ten or more counts. This chain connects TRBV9 to TRBJ2-7; possible D gene TRBD2, 5 bases. Deletions cut 3 bases from V and 3 bases from J, with 16 bases between. The CDR3 contains 15 residues. Germline V gives CDR1 SGDLS, CDR2 YYNGEE. The CDR3, as DNA: TGTGCCAGCAGCGAGGGCGGTAGCGCTCACTACGAGCAGTACTTC. This gives the protein CASSEGGSAHYEQYF.

This clonotype was picked up many times. The chain employs TRBV20-1 and TRBJ1-1; D gene ambiguous. The CDR3 extends over 11 amino acids. V shed 6 bases and J shed 1 base, with 6 bases lying between them. Per the germline V gene, CDR1 is DFQATT and CDR2 is SNEGSKA (reference sequence). CDR3 residues: CSAPRNTEAFF. In DNA, the CDR3 is TGCAGTGCCCCCAGGAACACTGAAGCTTTCTTT.

This clonotype was seen many times. This sequence joins TRBV20-1 and TRBJ1-1; no reliable D call. CDR1 is DFQATT and CDR2 is SNEGSKA in the germline V gene (reference sequence). Between the trimmed V and J ends, which lost 7 bases and 1 base, there was a span of 16 bases. This CDR3 is 14 amino acids long. CDR3 in DNA: TGCAGTGTCGTACCCTTCCGGGCGAACACTGAAGCTTTCTTT. It is translated as CSVVPFRANTEAFF.